The 15 T cell receptor beta chains listed next were all sequenced from one sample in a study of T-cell memory formation after mild COVID-19. One entry per CDR3 protein results from TCRdb running MiXCR on the 5' RACE reads. The top ten clones hold more than 25% of a sample with about 110,000 distinct CDR3 sequences, around 12% of them seen once. The sample taken for sequencing was PBMCs or a T cell subset sorted from them (not recorded which). The receptor set was obtained from an adult woman who had mild COVID-19 (a few samples of this study predate the infection). Cell type and time point are not known.

V usage is TRBV3-1 and J usage is TRBJ2-7, with 7 bases lining up with TRBD2. V was clipped by 1 base and J by 2 bases; unmatched bases: 8. Per germline, CDR1 LGHDT and CDR2 YNNKEL (reference sequence). This CDR3 region has 16 residues. The CDR3 protein is CASSQVTGGSAYEQYF. The CDR3 DNA follows: TGTGCCAGCAGCCAAGTTACGGGGGGTTCGGCCTACGAGCAGTACTTC.

The J gene is TRBJ2-1, the V gene TRBV6-5, with D perhaps matching TRBD2 (6 bases). Between the trimmed V and J ends, which lost 3 bases and 8 bases, there was a span of 14 bases. CDR1 is MNHEY and CDR2 is SVGAGI in the germline V gene. The CDR3 is 14 residues long. The CDR3: CASSYKEGFDEQFF. CDR3 in DNA: TGTGCCAGCAGTTATAAGGAGGGTTTCGATGAGCAGTTCTTC.

This clonotype was seen many times. The genes are TRBV7-8 and TRBJ2-3, with TRBD1 identical over 7 bases. The CDR3 runs to 16 residues. In germline, CDR1 is SGHVS, CDR2 FQNEAQ. V shed 4 bases and J 4 bases; nucleotides not matched to a gene: 11. The CDR3 spells CASSSFQGVNADTQYF. Here the CDR3 DNA reads TGTGCCAGCAGCTCCTTCCAGGGGGTAAATGCAGATACGCAGTATTTT.

This chain connects TRBV6-2 or TRBV6-3 to TRBJ1-1; tentative D call: TRBD1 (6 bases). This CDR3 comprises 16 residues. Trimming took off 6 bases at V and 1 base at J, with 18 bases between the two ends. Per the germline V gene, CDR1 is MNHEY and CDR2 is SVGEGT. The CDR3 DNA sequence: TGTGCCAGCAGACCTCCGGGACATTGGGAGAACACTGAAGCTTTCTTT. Translation: CASRPPGHWENTEAFF.

This clonotype was observed at least ten times. The chain recombines TRBV7-3 with TRBJ2-3; 9 nucleotides match TRBD2. This CDR3 comprises 15 residues. Germline assignment: CDR1 SGHTA and CDR2 FQGTGA. The J segment lost 4 bases and the V segment lost 4 bases, leaving 6 bases of the junction unmatched. DNA for the CDR3: TGTGCCAGCAGCTCGAGCGGGGGGCACGCAGATACGCAGTATTTT. Protein product: CASSSSGGHADTQYF.

The chain is built from TRBV5-1 and TRBJ1-1; D perhaps matches TRBD1 (5 bases). Germline CDR1 is SGHRS and CDR2 is YFSETQ. The V and J ends lost 4 bases and 4 bases respectively, with 17 bases between them. The CDR3 is 15 amino acids. The CDR3 DNA reads as TGCGCCAGCAGCGCATCGTCGGGGGGTCGCACTGAAGCTTTCTTT. Its translation is CASSASSGGRTEAFF.

This chain joins TRBV12-3 or TRBV12-4 and TRBJ2-3; 14 nucleotides align to TRBD2. The CDR3 is made up of 17 amino acids. J gave up 4 bases and V 4 bases, and 7 bases lay outside the gene matches. The CDR3 DNA follows: TGTGCCAGCAGTTCTCCGGGACTAGCGGGAGTTTCAGATACGCAGTATTTT. Its translation: CASSSPGLAGVSDTQYF.

This sequence joins TRBV10-2 and TRBJ2-5; D is unresolved. The V end lost 0 bases, the J end lost 9 bases, and 5 bases lay between the germline ends. The germline gives CDR1 WSHSY, CDR2 SAAADI. This CDR3 is built from 11 residues. The CDR3 DNA is TGCGCCAGCAGTGAGTCAATGGCCCAGTACTTC. Amino acids: CASSESMAQYF.

This clonotype showed up many times. J is TRBJ2-1 and V is TRBV30; D might be TRBD2 (5 bases). Trimming stripped 2 bases from V and 6 bases from J, with 14 bases between. CDR1 and CDR2 (germline): GTSNPN, SVGIG (reference sequence). CDR3 size: 14 residues. CDR3 region: CAWSNGNRVNEQFF. CDR3 bases: TGTGCCTGGAGTAACGGGAATAGAGTCAATGAGCAGTTCTTC.

This clonotype was counted between two and nine times. Its ends do not fully match the called genes, so a read error is possible. The chain combines TRBV7-7 with TRBJ2-2; no reliable D call. From germline, CDR1 is SSHAT and CDR2 FNYEAQ (reference sequence). The CDR3 is made up of 15 amino acids. The CDR3 DNA is TGTGCTAGCAGCTTAGGCCACAGAACGGGCGGGGAGCTGTTTTTT. Translation: CASSLGHRTGGELFF.

This clonotype came up a few times. The chain links TRBV30 to TRBJ2-1; D gene unclear. The CDR3 contains 15 residues. Looked up from germline, CDR1 is GTSNPN and CDR2 is SVGIG (reference sequence). Trimming shortened V by 0 bases and J by 1 base, and 10 bases separated the two germline ends. The CDR3 here is CAWSVMHSSYNEQFF. Written as DNA, the CDR3 is TGTGCCTGGAGTGTTATGCATTCGTCCTACAATGAGCAGTTCTTC.

The rearrangement links TRBV7-6 to TRBJ2-1, with TRBD2 matching 12 bases. CDR1 and CDR2 from the germline V gene are SGHVS and FNYEAQ. This CDR3 contains 16 residues. J gave up 2 bases and V 6 bases, and 5 bases lay outside the gene matches. CDR3 bases: TGTGCCAGCAGGTTGACTAGCGGGAGTGCCTACAATGAGCAGTTCTTC. Amino acid sequence: CASRLTSGSAYNEQFF.

The J gene is TRBJ2-7, the V gene TRBV29-1; TRBD1 matches at 9 bases. The CDR3 runs to 12 residues. The germline gives CDR1 SQVTM, CDR2 ANQGSEA. The junction had 5 bases not matched to a gene; V was cut back by 7 bases and J by 4 bases. The CDR3 here is CSAGTGLYEQYF. The CDR3 nucleotides are TGCAGCGCCGGGACAGGGTTATACGAGCAGTACTTC.

The genes are TRBV2 and TRBJ2-3; TRBD2 agrees at 8 bases. The V gene end was trimmed by 9 bases and the J gene end by 3 bases; junction bases not matched to a gene: 8. Germline V gene sequence: CDR1 SNHLY, CDR2 FYNNEI. The CDR3 length is 14 residues. The DNA of the CDR3 is TGTGCCAGGGACTCGGGAGGGGAGACAGATACGCAGTATTTT. Translated: CARDSGGETDTQYF.

The gene calls are TRBV19 and TRBJ2-3, with 8 positions matching TRBD2. The ends lost 5 bases at V and 2 bases at J; junction bases unmatched: 3. The CDR3 consists of 14 residues. CDR1 LNHDA and CDR2 SQIVND come from the germline V gene (reference sequence). This CDR3 is CASSSAGDTDTQYF. CDR3 bases: TGTGCCAGTAGTTCAGCGGGGGACACAGATACGCAGTATTTT. Complete variable domain (other parts from reference TRBV19 and TRBJ2-3): DGGITQSPKYLFRKEGQNVTLSCEQNLNHDAMYWYRQDPGQGLRLIYYSQIVNDFQKGDIAEGYSVSREKKESFPLTVTSAQKNPTAFYLCASSSAGDTDTQYFGPGTRLTVL.